The sequence of this TCR beta chain was determined in a study of regulatory T cells in long-lasting Graves disease. This clonotype was recorded many times. Its antigen is undetermined. Findings and limits, study-wide: Persistent Graves' cases showed lower TCR diversity than newly diagnosed cases. Researchers reported studying only peripheral blood, not thyroid tissue.

Combining iRepertoire HTBI primers with Arm-PCR of CDR3 regions, the authors built TCR beta libraries. MiXCR was run by TCRdb on the multiplex PCR reads, yielding one entry per CDR3 protein. The sample contains approximately 490,000 distinct CDR3 sequences, around 15% of which appear only once. As for time point: newly diagnosed GD, antithyroid drugs for less than 3 months. PBMCs provided the RNA from which the TCR library was made. The V end lost 0 bases, the J end lost 6 bases, and 12 bases lay between the germline ends. Germline V CDR1 and CDR2: SGHRS, YFSETQ. This CDR3 is built from 14 residues. This sample also appeared in a second study, on T cells in Graves' hyperthyroidism and ophthalmopathy. This second study says: The hyperthyroidism patients had all been newly diagnosed, and their disease duration was under 2 months. Their ages ranged from 18 to 65 years.

Source: peripheral blood mononuclear cells (PBMCs), taken at new diagnosis, from a patient treated with antithyroid drugs. The TCR comes from a man aged 35-49 years with Graves disease. V is TRBV5-1 and J is TRBJ2-5; possibly TRBD1 or TRBD2 for D (6 bases each). The DNA for the CDR3 is TGCGCCAGCAGCTTGGAAGGGGGGACACAGACCCAGTACTTC. This encodes CASSLEGGTQTQYF.